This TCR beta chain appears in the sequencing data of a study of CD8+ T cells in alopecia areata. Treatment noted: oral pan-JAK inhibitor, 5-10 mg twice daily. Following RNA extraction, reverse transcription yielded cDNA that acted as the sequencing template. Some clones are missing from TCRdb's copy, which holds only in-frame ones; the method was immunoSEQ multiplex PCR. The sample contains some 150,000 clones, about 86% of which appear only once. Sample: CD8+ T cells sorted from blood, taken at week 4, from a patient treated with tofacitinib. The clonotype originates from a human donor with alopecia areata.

CDR3 sequence: CASSGGQGGETQYF. The CDR3 DNA reads as TGTGCCAGCAGCGGCGGACAGGGAGGAGAGACCCAGTACTTC. The chain joins TRBV9 to TRBJ2-5; 8 bases map to TRBD1. The germline CDR1 and CDR2 sequences are SGDLS and YYNGEE. The CDR3 extends over 14 amino acids. V shed 3 bases and J 4 bases; nucleotides not matched to a gene: 5. The variable domain in full, completed from reference TRBV9 and TRBJ2-5, reads DSGVTQTPKHLITATGQRVTLRCSPRSGDLSVYWYQQSLDQGLQFLIQYYNGEERAKGNILERFSAQQFPDLHSELNLSSLELGDSALYFCASSGGQGGETQYFGPGTRLLVL.